Each of the 7 T cell receptor beta chains below was sequenced from the same sample in a study of cytomegalovirus exposure and HLA in healthy donors (dated by TCRdb to about 2017). Libraries were built with the immunoSEQ multiplex PCR assay. The multiplex PCR relied on a mix of 60 forward primers for TCR Vbeta segments and 13 reverse primers for TCR Jbeta segments. TCRdb carries this immuneACCESS record with in-frame sequences only. Its versions omit some clonotypes, under half of them owing to an unresolved V gene in the studies checked, with the rest unexplained. This sample's table carries tens of thousands of clones. The ten largest clones represent about 5.5% of the sample. The sequencing input was PBMCs. The receptors come from a girl under 18 in good health and CMV-seropositive.

This sequence joins TRBV29-1 and TRBJ1-1; D uncertain. V lost 1 base, J lost 2 bases, and 5 bases lay in between. Germline V gene data show CDR1 as SQVTM and CDR2 as ANQGSEA. The CDR3 contains 12 residues. The CDR3 region has the DNA TGCAGCGTTGAAGGGCAAAACACTGAAGCTTTCTTT. This encodes CSVEGQNTEAFF.

The chain employs TRBV19 and TRBJ2-3; 8 bases match TRBD1. From germline, CDR1 is LNHDA and CDR2 SQIVND (reference sequence). CDR3 length: 14 residues. V lost 7 bases to trimming and J lost 6 bases; unmatched junction nucleotides: 9. The CDR3 protein is CASKTGVVGDTQYF. The CDR3 bases are TGTGCCAGTAAGACAGGGGTCGTCGGGGATACGCAGTATTTT.

In nucleotides, the CDR3 is TGTGCCAGTAGTATTGGAGTGACAGCGTATGGCTACACCTTC. This encodes CASSIGVTAYGYTF. This sequence joins TRBV19 and TRBJ1-2; TRBD1 might be the D (5 bases). Germline-derived CDR1 and CDR2 are LNHDA and SQIVND (reference sequence). The CDR3 spans 14 residues. V was shortened by 3 bases and J by 5 bases, with 13 bases between the two germline ends.

V and J are TRBV29-1 and TRBJ2-2; TRBD2 agrees at 12 bases. The trim removed 7 bases at V and 3 bases at J, leaving 3 bases unmatched. This CDR3 contains 14 residues. Germline-derived CDR1 and CDR2 are SQVTM and ANQGSEA. CDR3 sequence reads: CSAGTSGYTGELFF. As DNA, the CDR3 is TGCAGCGCAGGGACTAGCGGGTACACCGGGGAGCTGTTTTTT.

The chain uses TRBV5-1 and TRBJ1-1; no clear D. Germline V CDR1 and CDR2: SGHRS, YFSETQ. This CDR3 has 11 residues. V was pared by 3 bases and J by 7 bases, with 7 bases between. The CDR3 DNA sequence: TGCGCCAGCAGCTGGGGAGGTGAAGCTTTCTTT. This encodes CASSWGGEAFF.

The chain uses TRBV27 and TRBJ2-7; TRBD1 might be the D (6 bases). The CDR3 is 15 residues long. V was shortened by 6 bases and J by 5 bases, with 20 bases between the two germline ends. Per germline, CDR1 MNHEY and CDR2 SMNVEV (reference sequence). The CDR3 reads CASSLGFQGSNEQYF. CDR3 in DNA: TGTGCCAGCAGCCTAGGATTTCAGGGGTCCAACGAGCAGTACTTC.

The rearrangement links TRBV29-1 to TRBJ2-7, with D possibly matching TRBD1 (5 bases). Germline CDR1 reads SQVTM; CDR2 reads ANQGSEA. This CDR3 region has 13 residues. Trimming shortened V by 5 bases and J by 7 bases, and 18 bases separated the two germline ends. The chain's CDR3 is CSVLRGSSGEQYF. For the CDR3, the DNA is TGCAGCGTTCTAAGGGGCAGCAGTGGTGAGCAGTACTTC.